The 18 T cell receptor beta chains listed next were all sequenced from one sample in a study of OX40 agonist ivuxolimab in advanced cancers. The library was obtained by the immunoSEQ multiplex PCR assay. Not all clones reach the TCRdb copy of this immuneACCESS table, which keeps in-frame sequences only. Checked studies attribute under half of the gap to unresolved V genes and leave the rest unexplained. In all, the sample holds more than 100,000 clones, and approximately 90% of those were seen once. 0.55% of the sample is held by the ten biggest clonotypes. The material was CD4+ or CD8+ T cells sorted from blood, obtained in a trial of the OX40 agonist ivuxolimab. Every receptor here comes from an adult with an advanced solid tumor such as melanoma, head and neck, liver or kidney cancer.

The CDR3 region has the DNA TGTGCCAGCAGCCCCCAGGGCGGGGGGACCCAAGAGACCCAGTACTTC. This sequence encodes CASSPQGGGTQETQYF. The gene calls are TRBV7-2 and TRBJ2-5; 8 positions agree with TRBD2. Looked up from germline, CDR1 is SGHTA and CDR2 is FQGNSA. The V and J ends lost 5 bases and 1 base, in that order; junction bases with no gene match: 9. The CDR3 loop spans 16 amino acids.

The chain has TRBV2 and TRBJ1-6; D is possibly TRBD1 (5 bases). This CDR3 is 11 amino acids long. The V gene lost 6 bases and the J gene lost 14 bases, with 11 bases spanning the gap. Germline V gene lookup returns CDR1 SNHLY and CDR2 FYNNEI. The CDR3 DNA reads TGTGCCAGCAGCCCGGACATTTCCCTCCACTTT. It is translated as CASSPDISLHF.

The CDR3 region is CASGGKSMNGGTGELFF. The CDR3 nucleotides read TGTGCTAGTGGTGGTAAATCTATGAATGGGGGCACCGGGGAGCTGTTTTTT. The chain links TRBV12-5 to TRBJ2-2; D may be TRBD1 or TRBD2 (5 bases each). Germline CDR1 and CDR2: LGHNT and FRNRAP. The CDR3 length is 17 residues. V dropped 5 bases and J dropped 4 bases, with 20 bases sitting between them.

The chain recombines TRBV13 with TRBJ1-2; TRBD1 agrees at 8 bases. The CDR3 is made up of 16 amino acids. Germline V gene sequence: CDR1 PRHDT, CDR2 FYEKMQ (reference sequence). Trimming cost V 1 base and J 3 bases; bases outside gene matches: 7. The CDR3, as DNA: TGTGCCAGCAGCTTAGCCCAGGGGGCAGCATACTATGGCTACACCTTC. This gives the protein CASSLAQGAAYYGYTF.

This chain connects TRBV5-5 to TRBJ2-7, with D tentatively TRBD1 (6 bases). Germline CDR1 SGHKS, CDR2 YYEKEE (reference sequence). The CDR3 is made up of 15 amino acids. The V end was cut by 2 bases, the J end by 0 bases, with 12 bases between. This CDR3 reads CASSLGQGPSYEQYF. In DNA form, the CDR3 reads TGTGCCAGCAGCTTAGGTCAGGGGCCCTCCTACGAGCAGTACTTC.

For the CDR3, the DNA is TGTGCCAGCCTGAAGGGGAGGGAAAAACTGTTTTTT. This sequence encodes CASLKGREKLFF. The chain combines TRBV28 with TRBJ1-4; TRBD1 might be the D (5 bases). Between the trimmed V and J ends, which lost 8 bases and 8 bases, there was a span of 12 bases. This CDR3 comprises 12 residues. Germline V gives CDR1 MDHEN, CDR2 SYDVKM.

V gene TRBV2 combines with J gene TRBJ2-5; 13 bases match TRBD2. Germline lookup yields CDR1 SNHLY and CDR2 FYNNEI. V shed 2 bases and J 0 bases; nucleotides not matched to a gene: 15. This CDR3 contains 21 residues. DNA for the CDR3: TGTGCCAGCAGTGAACTCGAGGGGTTGACTAGCGGGGGGATGTACCAAGAGACCCAGTACTTC. Translation: CASSELEGLTSGGMYQETQYF.

The chain has TRBV6-6 and TRBJ1-5; D is ambiguous. This CDR3 is 13 amino acids long. Germline-derived CDR1 and CDR2 are MNHNY and SVGAGI (reference sequence). Deletions cut 2 bases from V and 9 bases from J, with 11 bases between. CDR3 sequence: CASSYRRPRPQHF. CDR3 nucleotides: TGTGCCAGCAGTTACCGCAGGCCCAGGCCCCAGCATTTT.

This chain uses TRBV5-4 with TRBJ1-2; TRBD1 might be the D (6 bases). This CDR3 has 16 amino acids. Trimming pared 0 bases from V and 5 bases from J, leaving 17 bases between. Germline V CDR1 and CDR2: SGHNT, YYREEE (reference sequence). This CDR3 reads CASSLASDSLPYGYTF. CDR3 nucleotides: TGTGCCAGCAGCTTGGCTTCGGACAGCCTCCCTTATGGCTACACCTTC.

CDR3: CASSLASGHEKLFF. As DNA, the CDR3 is TGTGCCAGCAGCTTGGCCTCGGGGCATGAAAAACTGTTTTTT. The chain couples TRBV7-2 to TRBJ1-4; D possibly corresponds to TRBD1 (5 bases). Germline lookup yields CDR1 SGHTA and CDR2 FQGNSA. V was cut by 3 bases and J by 6 bases, with 11 bases left in between. The CDR3 has 14 residues.

The rearrangement uses TRBV5-5 and TRBJ1-4; 8 bases align to TRBD1. CDR3 length: 14 amino acids. V lost 4 bases to trimming and J lost 6 bases; unmatched junction nucleotides: 5. Germline CDR1 reads SGHKS; CDR2 reads YYEKEE (reference sequence). The CDR3 loop is CASSQDRVDEKLFF. The CDR3 bases are TGTGCCAGCAGCCAGGACAGGGTGGATGAAAAACTGTTTTTT.

The chain has TRBV5-1 and TRBJ1-6; 7 bases are a match to TRBD1. Losses at the gene ends were 1 base for V and 8 bases for J; bases not matched to a gene: 6. The CDR3 covers 15 residues. Germline V lookup: CDR1 SGHRS, CDR2 YFSETQ. Written as DNA, the CDR3 is TGCGCCAGCAGCTTGTGGGGGACAGAAGATTCACCCCTCCACTTT. This codes for CASSLWGTEDSPLHF.

J is TRBJ1-4 and V is TRBV5-1; 7 positions agree with TRBD1. The V segment lost 4 bases and the J segment 0 bases; nucleotides outside the gene matches: 0. Germline V lookup: CDR1 SGHRS, CDR2 YFSETQ. The CDR3 is 14 amino acids. The CDR3 DNA reads TGCGCCAGCAGCGGGACAGCAACTAATGAAAAACTGTTTTTT. This sequence encodes CASSGTATNEKLFF. Complete variable domain (other parts from reference TRBV5-1 and TRBJ1-4): KAGVTQTPRYLIKTRGQQVTLSCSPISGHRSVSWYQQTPGQGLQFLFEYFSETQRNKGNFPGRFSGRQFSNSRSEMNVSTLELGDSALYLCASSGTATNEKLFFGSGTQLSVL.

This clone was found once. The chain is built from TRBV5-1 and TRBJ2-7; D is perhaps TRBD1 (5 bases). V gave up 0 bases and J gave up 3 bases, with 7 bases separating them. CDR1 is SGHRS, CDR2 YFSETQ, per germline. The CDR3 spans 13 residues. The CDR3 bases are TGCGCCAGCAGCTTGGACAGGATCTACGAGCAGTACTTC. Protein sequence: CASSLDRIYEQYF. The complete variable domain, with remaining parts taken from reference TRBV5-1 and TRBJ2-7, reads KAGVTQTPRYLIKTRGQQVTLSCSPISGHRSVSWYQQTPGQGLQFLFEYFSETQRNKGNFPGRFSGRQFSNSRSEMNVSTLELGDSALYLCASSLDRIYEQYFGPGTRLTVT.

The J gene is TRBJ1-1, the V gene TRBV4-1; D is possibly TRBD1 (5 bases). Germline assignment: CDR1 MGHRA and CDR2 YSYEKL. V was cut by 6 bases and J by 2 bases, with 13 bases left in between. CDR3 size: 14 residues. CDR3 protein: CASRGLTANTEAFF. The CDR3 DNA sequence: TGCGCCAGCAGAGGTTTGACAGCTAACACTGAAGCTTTCTTT.

The chain recombines TRBV5-4 with TRBJ1-1, with D unresolved. V was shortened by 4 bases and J by 1 base, with 11 bases between the two germline ends. This CDR3 region has 14 residues. CDR1 and CDR2 (germline): SGHNT, YYREEE (reference sequence). In DNA form, the CDR3 reads TGTGCCAGCAGCCAGCGGACCCAGAACACTGAAGCTTTCTTT. As protein: CASSQRTQNTEAFF. The full variable domain, with the rest looked up from reference TRBV5-4 and TRBJ1-1, is ETGVTQSPTHLIKTRGQQVTLRCSSQSGHNTVSWYQQALGQGPQFIFQYYREEENGRGNFPPRFSGLQFPNYSSELNVNALELDDSALYLCASSQRTQNTEAFFGQGTRLTVV.

The genes are TRBV18 and TRBJ2-2; D is uncertain. Germline V gene data show CDR1 as KGHSH and CDR2 as LQKENI. Deletions cut 1 base from V and 7 bases from J, with 4 bases between. This CDR3 comprises 12 residues. The CDR3 bases are TGTGCCAGCTCACCACTCGACGGGGAGCTGTTTTTT. This encodes CASSPLDGELFF.

J is TRBJ1-4 and V is TRBV2; D gene unclear. V dropped 8 bases and J dropped 8 bases, with 6 bases sitting between them. This CDR3 comprises 10 residues. Germline V CDR1 and CDR2: SNHLY, FYNNEI. CDR3 DNA: TGTGCCAGCGAGAAAGAAAAACTGTTTTTT. Its translation: CASEKEKLFF.